A single T cell receptor (beta chain) is shown here with its context. As yet, its antigen is unknown. The sample has other DNA sequences that encode this CDR3 too. These data are taken from a study of cytomegalovirus exposure and HLA in healthy donors. Study outcomes and limitations: A later analysis associated some 18,000 TCR beta sequences with HLA alleles at a 0.05 false discovery rate. When presence/absence was analysed, sequencing depth was taken to be roughly uniform across donors. Researchers counted around 170 TCR beta chains as cytomegalovirus-associated.

Germline V CDR1 and CDR2: SEHNR, FQNEAQ (reference sequence). The CDR3 is 18 amino acids. Unmatched junction bases numbered 14, after V lost 5 bases and J lost 5 bases. In the PCR, 60 Vbeta and 13 Jbeta primers were used. Methods used by the authors: In a later analysis, of tens of millions of unique beta chains, roughly 11 million appeared in at least two donors. Repertoires were generated with immunoSEQ multiplex PCR, while TCRdb's copy carries only in-frame clones and drops some. V, J and clone size derive from that table, while D and trimming were established from the DNA sequence. The sample holds about 160,000 clones.

The sample consisted of PBMCs. This clonotype was sampled from a man aged 25-45 years in good health and CMV-seronegative. The genes are TRBV7-9 and TRBJ2-3, with TRBD1 identical over 12 bases. In DNA form, the CDR3 reads TGTGCCAGCAGCACGTCCTGGGACGGGACAGGGGGCGTAGATACGCAGTATTTT. It codes for CASSTSWDGTGGVDTQYF.